This T cell receptor beta chain appears in the sequencing data of a study of T cell responses to AZD1222 COVID-19 vaccine. The CDR3 runs 14 residues. Trimming stripped 0 bases from V and 2 bases from J, with 6 bases between. Germline values: CDR1 KGHDR, CDR2 SFDVKD. TCRdb's copy holds only in-frame clones and misses some; the assay was immunoSEQ multiplex PCR. This sample has around 200,000 clones, with around 93% found just once. The specimen comprised peripheral blood, sampled 28 days after the second dose of the MenACWY control vaccine. The chain couples TRBV24-1 to TRBJ1-2; the D is unclear. This clonotype originated in an adult who received the MenACWY meningococcal vaccine as a control. The CDR3 region has the DNA TGTGCCACCAGTGATTTGTATACCAACTATGGCTACACCTTC. Protein sequence: CATSDLYTNYGYTF.